This TCR beta chain was found in a study of CD8+CD57+ T cells in acquired aplastic anemia. Individuals selected for sequencing had exhibited CD8+CD57+ cell expansion on flow cytometry. Blood was sampled before the patients had received any therapy. Genomic DNA served as template for TCR beta VDJ and CDR3 profiling. TCRdb reprocessed the reads via MiXCR and lists one record per CDR3 protein. The profile shows around 160,000 distinct CDR3 sequences, roughly 48% of them singletons. The TCR comes from a human donor with aplastic anemia. Sequenced: sorted CD4+, CD8+, or CD8+CD57+ T cells (not recorded which) from PBMCs.

CDR3 DNA sequence: TGTGCCAGCAGCTTAGTGTTCGGAGGGACTAGCGGGTTGAGCTCCTACGAGCAGTACTTC. Translation gives CASSLVFGGTSGLSSYEQYF. V gene TRBV11-1 combines with J gene TRBJ2-7; TRBD2 aligns across 12 bases. There are 20 residues in the CDR3. The V gene's germline CDR1 is SGHAT and CDR2 FQDESV (reference sequence). The V gene end was trimmed by 1 base and the J gene end by 0 bases; junction bases not matched to a gene: 13. Full variable domain (missing parts from reference TRBV11-1 and TRBJ2-7): EAEVAQSPRYKITEKSQAVAFWCDPISGHATLYWYRQILGQGPELLVQFQDESVVDDSQLPKDRFSAERLKGVDSTLKIQPAELGDSAMYLCASSLVFGGTSGLSSYEQYFGPGTRLTVT.